The TCR beta chain under discussion was sequenced for a study of human T cells and chemical hapten exposure. Time point noted: patch test 3, about 24 weeks after DPC sensitization. Documented treatment: therapeutic diphenylcyclopropenone sensitization with weekly scalp DPC. Concerning this clonotype: Antigen unknown.

Study-wide results and caveats: Expanded TCRs made up significantly more big CDR3 similarity clusters than controls did. TCRs above 1 in 1000 frequency stayed constant with DPC sensitization.

The CDR3 runs 22 residues. V gave up 4 bases and J gave up 3 bases, with 36 bases separating them. Germline loops: CDR1 MNHEY, CDR2 SVGAGI. TCRdb re-derived calls from the RACE reads in MiXCR, one entry per CDR3 protein. Of some 97,000 distinct CDR3 sequences listed, roughly 27% are singletons. The chain employs TRBV6-5 and TRBJ2-5; TRBD1 is a possible D gene (5 bases). This receptor was identified in a man aged 40-49 years with alopecia areata. Some clones in this sample may be carry-over from other donors' samples. This sample comprised whole blood, obtained in connection with sensitization to the hapten diphenylcyclopropenone (DPC). The CDR3 reads CASSWATAPLPGSKGPKETQYF. DNA for the CDR3: TGTGCCAGCAGTTGGGCTACCGCCCCACTCCCGGGCAGCAAGGGGCCCAAAGAGACCCAGTACTTC.